This T cell receptor beta chain was profiled in a study of radiation and T cells in renal cell carcinoma. The overall study: Nephrectomy followed 15 Gy stereotactic body radiation by 4 weeks.

The method was immunoSEQ multiplex PCR; TCRdb's version includes in-frame clones alone and lacks a portion of them. The table lists roughly 130,000 clones, 70% to 90% of them singletons. As to time point: blood 2 weeks post-SBRT. Treatment meaning: 15 Gy SBRT to primary tumor, nephrectomy 4 weeks later. Blood was sampled at baseline, 2 weeks and 4 weeks after SBRT. This renal cell carcinoma was of the clear cell type. A note on this clone: A junction boundary mismatches the germline segment, possibly from a read error.

Germline CDR1 and CDR2: SSHAT and FNYEAQ (reference sequence). This CDR3 has 16 amino acids. The starting material was blood, obtained from a patient whose treatment included radiotherapy and nephrectomy. This sequence originates from a woman aged 70-85 years with renal cell carcinoma. The chain employs TRBV7-7 and TRBJ2-5; 12 nucleotides align to TRBD2. This CDR3 is CASSLGLAGLQETQYF. DNA of the CDR3: TGTGCTAGCAGCCTCGGACTAGCGGGGCTTCAGGAGACCCAGTACTTC. The whole variable domain, filled in from reference TRBV7-7 and TRBJ2-5, reads GAGVSQSPRYKVTKRGQDVTLRCDPISSHATLYWYQQALGQGPEFLTYFNYEAQPDKSGLPSDRFSAERPEGSISTLTIQRTEQRDSAMYRCASSLGLAGLQETQYFGPGTRLLVL.